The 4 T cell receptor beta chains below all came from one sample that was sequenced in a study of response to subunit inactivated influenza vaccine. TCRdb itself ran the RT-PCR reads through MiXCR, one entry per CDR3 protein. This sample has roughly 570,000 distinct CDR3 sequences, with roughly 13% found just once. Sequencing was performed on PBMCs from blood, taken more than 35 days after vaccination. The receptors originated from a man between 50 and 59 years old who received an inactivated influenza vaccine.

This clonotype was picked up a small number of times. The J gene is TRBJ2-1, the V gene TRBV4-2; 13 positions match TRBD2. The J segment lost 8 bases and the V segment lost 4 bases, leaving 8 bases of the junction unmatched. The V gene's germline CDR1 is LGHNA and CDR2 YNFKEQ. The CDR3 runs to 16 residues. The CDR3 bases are TGTGCCAGCAGCCCCAGGACTAGCGGGAGTCTCCATGAGCAGTTCTTC. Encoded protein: CASSPRTSGSLHEQFF.

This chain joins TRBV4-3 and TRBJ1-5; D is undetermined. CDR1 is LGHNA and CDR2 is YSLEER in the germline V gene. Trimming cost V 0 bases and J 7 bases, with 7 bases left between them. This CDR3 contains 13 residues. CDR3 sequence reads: CASSQDKEQPQHF. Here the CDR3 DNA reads TGCGCCAGCAGCCAAGATAAGGAACAGCCCCAGCATTTT.

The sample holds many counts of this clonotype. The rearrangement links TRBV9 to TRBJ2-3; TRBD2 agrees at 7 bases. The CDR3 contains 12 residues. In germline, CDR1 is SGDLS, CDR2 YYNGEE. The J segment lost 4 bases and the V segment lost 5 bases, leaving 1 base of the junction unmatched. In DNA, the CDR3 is TGTGCCAGCAGGGGGGGGGCAGATACGCAGTATTTT. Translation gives CASRGGADTQYF.

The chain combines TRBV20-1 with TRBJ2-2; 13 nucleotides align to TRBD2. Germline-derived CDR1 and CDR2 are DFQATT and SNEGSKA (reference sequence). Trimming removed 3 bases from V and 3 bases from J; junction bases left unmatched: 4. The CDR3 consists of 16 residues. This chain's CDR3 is CSASTSGGAHTGELFF. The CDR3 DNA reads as TGCAGTGCTAGCACTAGCGGGGGGGCCCACACCGGGGAGCTGTTTTTT.